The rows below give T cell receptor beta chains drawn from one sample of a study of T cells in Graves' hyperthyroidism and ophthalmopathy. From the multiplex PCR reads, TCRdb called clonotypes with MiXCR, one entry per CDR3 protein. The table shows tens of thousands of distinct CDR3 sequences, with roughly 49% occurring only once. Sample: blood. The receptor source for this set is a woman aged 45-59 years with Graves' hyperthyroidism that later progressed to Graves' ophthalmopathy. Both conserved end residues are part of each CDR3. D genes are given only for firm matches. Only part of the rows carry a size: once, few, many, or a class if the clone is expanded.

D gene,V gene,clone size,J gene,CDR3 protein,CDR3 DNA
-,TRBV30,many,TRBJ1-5,CAWSVVGRQPQHF,TGTGCCTGGAGTGTTGTAGGGAGGCAGCCCCAGCATTTT
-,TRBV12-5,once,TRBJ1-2,CASGQAGNRTF,TGTGCTAGTGGCCAGGCAGGGAACCGGACCTTC
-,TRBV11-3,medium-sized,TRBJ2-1,CASSLNSGLAHNEQFF,TGTGCCAGCAGCTTGAATTCGGGTCTAGCGCACAATGAGCAGTTCTTC
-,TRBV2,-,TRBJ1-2,CASEGTVNVIRYGYTF,TGTGCCAGCGAGGGGACCGTAAACGTAATCCGCTATGGCTACACCTTC
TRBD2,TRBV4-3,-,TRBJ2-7,CASSRATSGRRYEQYF,TGCGCCAGCAGCCGCGCGACTAGCGGACGTAGATACGAGCAATACTTC
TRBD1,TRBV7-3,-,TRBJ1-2,CASSVISGQGVITDYGYTF,TGTGCCAGCAGCGTCATCTCGGGACAGGGAGTTATTACTGACTATGGCTACACCTTC
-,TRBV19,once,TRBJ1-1,CASSIRGPGGWTEAFF,TGTGCCAGTAGTATCAGGGGACCTGGGGGTTGGACTGAAGCTTTCTTT
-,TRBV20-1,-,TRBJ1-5,CSATDSGSPQYEHF,TGCAGTGCTACTGATAGCGGGAGTCCTCAATACGAGCATTTT
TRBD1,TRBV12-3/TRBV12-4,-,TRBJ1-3,CASSAMTGTGAGNTIYF,TGTGCTAGCAGTGCCATGACCGGGACAGGCGCTGGAAACACCATATATTTT
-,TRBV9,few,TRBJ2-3,CASSVEFGGGSLADTQYF,TGTGCCAGCAGCGTAGAATTCGGGGGCGGTAGCCTGGCAGATACGCAGTATTTT
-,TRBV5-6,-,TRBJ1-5,CASSFQALETQHF,TGTGCCAGCAGCTTTCAGGCCTTAGAGACCCAGCATTTT
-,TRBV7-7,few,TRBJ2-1,CASSAGGMNEQFF,TGTGCTAGCAGCGCGGGTGGGATGAATGAGCAGTTCTTC
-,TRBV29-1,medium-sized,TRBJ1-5,CSAIGTQSNQPQHF,TGCAGCGCTATAGGGACACAGAGCAATCAGCCCCAGCATTTT
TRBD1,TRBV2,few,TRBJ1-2,CAGSETGTGGYIF,TGTGCCGGCAGTGAGACAGGGACGGGCGGCTACATCTTC
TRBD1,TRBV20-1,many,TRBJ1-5,CSARVLGQGVGQPQHF,TGCAGTGCTAGAGTCTTGGGACAGGGGGTTGGACAGCCCCAGCATTTT
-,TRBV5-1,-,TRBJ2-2,CASSPPPGEGLEPFF,TGCGCCAGCAGCCCCCCTCCCGGGGAAGGCCTGGAGCCGTTTTTT
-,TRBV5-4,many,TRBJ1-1,CASSATGTEAFF,TGTGCCAGCAGCGCGACAGGCACTGAAGCTTTCTTT
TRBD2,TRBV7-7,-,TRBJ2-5,CASTSNPAGAVETQYF,TGTGCTAGCACCTCAAACCCAGCGGGAGCCGTGGAGACCCAGTACTTC
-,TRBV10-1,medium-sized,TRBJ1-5,CASSEERGYKSNQPQHF,TGCGCCAGCAGTGAGGAACGGGGATATAAGAGCAATCAGCCCCAGCATTTT
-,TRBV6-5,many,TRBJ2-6,CASSYRPRGSGANVLTF,TGTGCCAGCAGTTACCGCCCGCGAGGGTCTGGGGCCAACGTCCTGACTTTC
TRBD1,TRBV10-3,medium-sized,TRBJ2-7,CAISEGTGGYEQYF,TGTGCCATCAGTGAGGGGACAGGGGGATACGAGCAGTACTTC
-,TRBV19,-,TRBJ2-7,CASSIGDRPPWDEQYF,TGTGCCAGTAGTATAGGTGACAGGCCGCCTTGGGACGAGCAGTACTTC
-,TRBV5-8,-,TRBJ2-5,CASSFTGSRQPQYF,TGTGCCAGCAGCTTCACAGGGAGTCGGCAGCCCCAGTACTTC
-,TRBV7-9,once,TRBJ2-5,CASSPLGVGQGKGTQYF,TGTGCCAGCAGCCCGTTGGGTGTTGGCCAAGGGAAGGGGACCCAGTACTTC
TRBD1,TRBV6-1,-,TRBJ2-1,CASSPRRGQNEQFF,TGTGCCAGCAGTCCTCGCAGGGGGCAGAATGAGCAGTTCTTC
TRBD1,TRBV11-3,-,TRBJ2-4,CASSFVRDRVWAKNIQYF,TGTGCCAGCAGCTTTGTGCGGGACAGGGTATGGGCCAAAAACATTCAGTACTTC
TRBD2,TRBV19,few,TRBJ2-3,CASSLAGGDTQYF,TGTGCCAGTAGTCTAGCGGGAGGCGATACGCAGTATTTT
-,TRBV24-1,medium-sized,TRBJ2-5,CATSDGPQETQYF,TGTGCCACCAGTGACGGGCCCCAAGAGACCCAGTACTTC
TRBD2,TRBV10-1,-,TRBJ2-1,CASSETTGGTQDEQFF,TGCGCCAGCAGTGAGACGACGGGAGGCACGCAGGATGAGCAGTTCTTC
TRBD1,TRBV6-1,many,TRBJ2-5,CASRGQGVFRWETQYF,TGTGCCAGCAGAGGACAGGGTGTATTTAGATGGGAGACCCAGTACTTC
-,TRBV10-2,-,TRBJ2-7,CASSESVFRTYEQYF,TGCGCCAGCAGTGAGTCAGTTTTCAGAACCTACGAGCAGTACTTC